These T cell receptor beta chains were read from a single sample in a study of T cell responses to AZD1222 COVID-19 vaccine. Method: immunoSEQ multiplex PCR; TCRdb's copy keeps in-frame clones and lacks some. Of about 120,000 clones in the sample, about 93% were seen once. Material: peripheral blood, obtained 28 days after the second AZD1222 dose. The receptors were sampled from an adult who received the AZD1222 COVID-19 vaccine. Both conserved end residues are part of each CDR3. The D gene is left open where the match is weak. Size is stated for part of the rows, as once, few or many counts, or as a class when the clone is expanded.

cdr3_nt,cdr3_aa,d_call,v_call,clone_size,j_call
TGTGCCAGCAGTTGGACAGGGAACTATGGCTACACCTTC,CASSWTGNYGYTF,TRBD1,TRBV12-3/TRBV12-4,.,TRBJ1-2
TGCGCCAGCAGCCAAGAGCGGCCGATATACAATGAGCAGTTCTTC,CASSQERPIYNEQFF,.,TRBV4-3,.,TRBJ2-1
TGTGCCAGCAGCTCTGGGGACAGGGCGGCTTTCTTT,CASSSGDRAAFF,TRBD1,TRBV7-8,.,TRBJ1-1
TGTGCCATCAAATCTGGGGCCAACGTCCTGACTTTC,CAIKSGANVLTF,.,TRBV28,once,TRBJ2-6
TGTGCCAGCAGCTTGGGAGGGGCGCGGTACGAGCAGTACTTC,CASSLGGARYEQYF,.,TRBV5-6,.,TRBJ2-7
TGCGCCAGCAGTGATGGCACCTCAAAGTCCCCCATAACAGGGGTCCCTGGAAACACCATATATTTT,CASSDGTSKSPITGVPGNTIYF,TRBD1,TRBV10-1,once,TRBJ1-3
TGTGCCAGCAGCTTGTACACGGGGGCAGCTAACTATGGCTACACCTTC,CASSLYTGAANYGYTF,.,TRBV11-2,.,TRBJ1-2
TGTGCCAGCAGCCAAAGGACAGGGCGTAACACTGAAGCTTTCTTT,CASSQRTGRNTEAFF,TRBD1,TRBV14,.,TRBJ1-1
TGTGCCAGCAGCTTGATGTGGAAGCCGAGGGACTATGGCTACACCTTC,CASSLMWKPRDYGYTF,.,TRBV5-6,.,TRBJ1-2
TGTGCCAGCAGTGAATGGTATCAGGGTAACTATGGCTACACCTTC,CASSEWYQGNYGYTF,.,TRBV2,.,TRBJ1-2
TGTGCCAGCAGCACGGACGCCTCCTACAATGAGCAGTTCTTC,CASSTDASYNEQFF,.,TRBV9,.,TRBJ2-1
TGTGCCAGTAGAGGCAGGGATAACACCGGGGAGCTGTTTTTT,CASRGRDNTGELFF,.,TRBV21-1,.,TRBJ2-2
TGTGCCTGGCGGCGGGACAGATCTTATGGCTACACCTTC,CAWRRDRSYGYTF,TRBD1,TRBV30,.,TRBJ1-2
TGCGCCAGCATACGGTGGGCGTTCTTC,CASIRWAFF,.,TRBV5-1,once,TRBJ2-1
TGTGCAAGTCGCCCACAGGGGAAGGAAACCGGGGAGCTGTTTTTT,CASRPQGKETGELFF,.,TRBV12-2,.,TRBJ2-2
TGTGCCAGCAGAAATGGGGGAAGGGAGCAGTTCTTC,CASRNGGREQFF,.,TRBV6-5,once,TRBJ2-1
TGTGCCAGCAGCTTAAGGGCGGGAGGGCCTAGCAATGAGCAGTTCTTC,CASSLRAGGPSNEQFF,TRBD2,TRBV7-9,.,TRBJ2-1
TGTGCCAGCAGTCAAGCCCGTAACTATGGCTACACCTTC,CASSQARNYGYTF,.,TRBV6-1,.,TRBJ1-2
TGTGCCATCAGTGGGCGCGGGAGGGCCTCCTACGAGCAGTACTTC,CAISGRGRASYEQYF,TRBD2,TRBV10-3,.,TRBJ2-7
TGTGCCAGCAGCATCGGACTAGCGGGAGGGGTAAATGAGCAGTTCTTC,CASSIGLAGGVNEQFF,TRBD2,TRBV11-3,.,TRBJ2-1
TGTGCCAGTTCAAAGGGACAGGGAGTTGCGGGCGAGCAGTACTTC,CASSKGQGVAGEQYF,TRBD1,TRBV6-5,.,TRBJ2-7
TGTGCCAGCAGTTCCGAAACTACAAGCTCCTACAATGAGCAGTTCTTC,CASSSETTSSYNEQFF,.,TRBV28,.,TRBJ2-1
TGTGCCAGCAGTTACGAAAGGGGAGGCACCGGGGAGCTGTTTTTT,CASSYERGGTGELFF,.,TRBV6-5,.,TRBJ2-2
TGTGCCAGCAGTTTAGGGACAGGGGTAGTCTCACCCCTCCACTTT,CASSLGTGVVSPLHF,TRBD1,TRBV7-2,.,TRBJ1-6
TGTGCCAGTAGTATCGGGCGGGGCAGGGGCAACTATGGCTACACCTTC,CASSIGRGRGNYGYTF,.,TRBV19,.,TRBJ1-2
TGCGCCAGCAGAAGTGGAAACACCATATATTTT,CASRSGNTIYF,.,TRBV5-1,.,TRBJ1-3
TGTGCCAGCAGCCGCCAGGGTTCCTACGAGCAGTACTTC,CASSRQGSYEQYF,.,TRBV27,.,TRBJ2-7
TGCGCCAGCAGCCAAGCAGGGTCCTATGGCTACACCTTC,CASSQAGSYGYTF,.,TRBV4-1,.,TRBJ1-2
TGTGCCAGCAGCCTCAGGGAGGGTGGAAACACCATATATTTT,CASSLREGGNTIYF,.,TRBV3-1/TRBV3-2,.,TRBJ1-3
TGTGCCAGCAGTTTCGAAGGGGCAGCAGATACGCAGTATTTT,CASSFEGAADTQYF,.,TRBV27,.,TRBJ2-3
TGTGCCAGCAGCCCCACTACTGACAGGCACCTTCAGCCCCAGCATTTT,CASSPTTDRHLQPQHF,.,TRBV6-2/TRBV6-3,.,TRBJ1-5
TGTGCCAGCAGCCTTACGGGACAGGGGGAAGCTGGAAACACCATATATTTT,CASSLTGQGEAGNTIYF,TRBD1,TRBV7-3,.,TRBJ1-3
TGTGCCAGCAGCCCTCGGGGAGGCTACGAGCAGTACTTC,CASSPRGGYEQYF,.,TRBV2,.,TRBJ2-7
TGTGCCAGCAGCCACCGAGGGCTGAACACTGAAGCTTTCTTT,CASSHRGLNTEAFF,.,TRBV14,.,TRBJ1-1
TGTGCCAGCAGCTTAGAACTAGCGGGGGCGTCCTACAATGAGCAGTTCTTC,CASSLELAGASYNEQFF,TRBD2,TRBV7-2,.,TRBJ2-1
TGTGCCAGCAGCTCCCAACAGGGGTGGAACACTGAAGCTTTCTTT,CASSSQQGWNTEAFF,TRBD1,TRBV5-4,.,TRBJ1-1
TGTGCCACCAGCAGAGATTCCTTTCAGGGAAATAATTCACCCCTCCACTTT,CATSRDSFQGNNSPLHF,.,TRBV15,.,TRBJ1-6
TGTGCCAGCAGCTTATCCGCCCCAGGACTAGGGGTGGCAGATACGCAGTATTTT,CASSLSAPGLGVADTQYF,TRBD2,TRBV7-6,.,TRBJ2-3
TGTGCCAGCAGCCAAGCGGGGGGCGATTATAGCAATCAGCCCCAGCATTTT,CASSQAGGDYSNQPQHF,.,TRBV3-1/TRBV3-2,.,TRBJ1-5
TGTGCCAGCCGGGACAGGGAATGTGGTAACACTGAAGCTTTCTTT,CASRDRECGNTEAFF,.,TRBV21-1,once,TRBJ1-1
TGTGCTAGTGGCCTTCTAGCGGGAGCCGAGCAGTACTTC,CASGLLAGAEQYF,TRBD2,TRBV12-5,few,TRBJ2-7
TGTGCCAGCAGTTTAACCGGGGGCGGGAACACTGAAGCTTTCTTT,CASSLTGGGNTEAFF,.,TRBV27,.,TRBJ1-1
TGTGCCAGCAGTTCGTGGGGAGCTAACTATGGCTACACCTTC,CASSSWGANYGYTF,.,TRBV27,.,TRBJ1-2
TGTGCCAGCAGTCCAAACAGGGGCCCGAACACTGAAGCTTTCTTT,CASSPNRGPNTEAFF,TRBD1,TRBV25-1,once,TRBJ1-1
TGTGCCAGCAGTGTTTCCCTAGCGGGGGGATCAGATACGCAGTATTTT,CASSVSLAGGSDTQYF,TRBD2,TRBV6-1,.,TRBJ2-3
TGTGCCAGCAGCTTATGGTGGGCAGCTAGCACAGATACGCAGTATTTT,CASSLWWAASTDTQYF,.,TRBV5-4,.,TRBJ2-3
TGCAGCGTTTTATCCAGCTATGGCTACACCTTC,CSVLSSYGYTF,.,TRBV29-1,.,TRBJ1-2
TGTGCCAGCTCACCCCAGGGGGATACGCAGTATTTT,CASSPQGDTQYF,.,TRBV18,once,TRBJ2-3
TGCGCCAGCAGCCCCACATGGGATGGAGAAAAACTGTTTTTT,CASSPTWDGEKLFF,.,TRBV4-3,.,TRBJ1-4
TGTGCCAGCAGCCCCCTCCAGGGGTTTGAAGCTTTCTTT,CASSPLQGFEAFF,.,TRBV6-2/TRBV6-3,.,TRBJ1-1
TGCAGCGTTGAAACAGGGGGCGTCGATCAGCCCCAGCATTTT,CSVETGGVDQPQHF,TRBD1,TRBV29-1,.,TRBJ1-5
TGCGCCAGCAGTCAGACAGGACCCTATCAGCCCCAGCATTTT,CASSQTGPYQPQHF,.,TRBV4-1,.,TRBJ1-5
TGTGCCAGCAGCTTTAGAGGAGAAGAGACCCAGTACTTC,CASSFRGEETQYF,.,TRBV5-4,once,TRBJ2-5